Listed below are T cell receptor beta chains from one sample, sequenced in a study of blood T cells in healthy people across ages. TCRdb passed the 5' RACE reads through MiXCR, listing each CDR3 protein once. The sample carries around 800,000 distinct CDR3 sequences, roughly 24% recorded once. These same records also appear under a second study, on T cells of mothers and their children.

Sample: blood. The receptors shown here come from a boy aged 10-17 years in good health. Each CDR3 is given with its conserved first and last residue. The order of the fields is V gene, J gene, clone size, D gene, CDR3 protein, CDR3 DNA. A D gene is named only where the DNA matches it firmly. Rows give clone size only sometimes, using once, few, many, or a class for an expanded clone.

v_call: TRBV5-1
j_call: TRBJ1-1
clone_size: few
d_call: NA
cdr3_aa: CASSLEVGTEAFF
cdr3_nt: TGCGCCAGCAGCCTGGAAGTGGGCACTGAAGCTTTCTTT

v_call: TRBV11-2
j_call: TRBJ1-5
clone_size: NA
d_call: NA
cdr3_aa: CASSLMGNSNQPQHF
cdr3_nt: TGTGCCAGCAGCTTGATGGGTAATAGCAATCAGCCCCAGCATTTT

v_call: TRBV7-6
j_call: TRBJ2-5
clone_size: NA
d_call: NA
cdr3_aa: CASSSGRRSWGEQYF
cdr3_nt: TGTGCCAGCAGCTCGGGACGGCGCTCTTGGGGTGAGCAGTACTTC

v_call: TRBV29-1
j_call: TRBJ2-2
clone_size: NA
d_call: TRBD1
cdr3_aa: CSVEDRDTGELFF
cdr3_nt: TGCAGCGTCGAGGACAGGGACACCGGGGAGCTGTTTTTT

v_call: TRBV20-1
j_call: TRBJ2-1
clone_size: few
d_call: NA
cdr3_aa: CSARKTGLVYNEQFF
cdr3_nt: TGCAGTGCCCGGAAGACGGGGCTGGTCTACAATGAGCAGTTCTTC

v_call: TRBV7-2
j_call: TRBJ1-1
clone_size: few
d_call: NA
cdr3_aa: CASSLRWQGLGEAFF
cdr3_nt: TGTGCCAGCAGCTTAAGGTGGCAGGGCTTAGGTGAAGCTTTCTTT

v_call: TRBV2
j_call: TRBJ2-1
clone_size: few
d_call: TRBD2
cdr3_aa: CASRGLAGGVDEQFF
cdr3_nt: TGTGCCAGCCGTGGACTAGCGGGGGGAGTGGATGAGCAGTTCTTC

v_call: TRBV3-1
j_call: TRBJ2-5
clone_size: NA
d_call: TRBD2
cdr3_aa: CASRAGLETQYF
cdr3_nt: TGTGCCAGCCGAGCGGGGCTGGAGACCCAGTACTTC

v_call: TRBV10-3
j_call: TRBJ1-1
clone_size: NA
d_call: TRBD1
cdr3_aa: CAIAITGQVNTEAFF
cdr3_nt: TGTGCCATCGCCATCACAGGACAGGTGAACACTGAAGCTTTCTTT

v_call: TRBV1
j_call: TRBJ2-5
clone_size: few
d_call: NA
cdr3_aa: CTSSQDFGRKTQYF
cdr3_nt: TGCACCAGCAGCCAAGATTTCGGTCGGAAGACCCAGTACTTC

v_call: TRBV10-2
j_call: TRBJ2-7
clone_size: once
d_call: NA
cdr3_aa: CASSELYVRGSYEQYF
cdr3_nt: TGCGCCAGCAGTGAGTTATACGTTCGAGGCTCCTACGAGCAGTACTTC

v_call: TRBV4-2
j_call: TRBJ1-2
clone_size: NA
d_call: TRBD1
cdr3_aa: CASSHEPGQGYGYTF
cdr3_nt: TGTGCCAGCAGCCATGAACCGGGACAGGGGTATGGCTACACCTTC

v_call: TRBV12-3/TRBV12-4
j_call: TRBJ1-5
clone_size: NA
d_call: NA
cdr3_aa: CASSLNPNQPQHF
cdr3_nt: TGTGCCAGCAGTCTCAATCCAAATCAGCCCCAGCATTTT

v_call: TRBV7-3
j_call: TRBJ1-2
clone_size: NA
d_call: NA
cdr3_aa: CASSWDQGGDGYTF
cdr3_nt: TGTGCCAGCAGCTGGGATCAGGGAGGGGATGGCTACACCTTC

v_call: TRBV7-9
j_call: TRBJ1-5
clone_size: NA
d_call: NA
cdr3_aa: CASSLAGGRQPQHF
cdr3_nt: TGTGCCAGCAGCCTAGCGGGGGGACGTCAGCCCCAGCATTTT

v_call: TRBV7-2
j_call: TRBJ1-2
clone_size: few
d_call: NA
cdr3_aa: CASNKGGKGGYTF
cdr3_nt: TGTGCCAGCAACAAGGGGGGTAAAGGGGGCTACACCTTC

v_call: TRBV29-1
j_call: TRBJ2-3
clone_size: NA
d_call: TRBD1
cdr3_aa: CSVEGVTGLSTDTQYF
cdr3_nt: TGCAGCGTTGAAGGAGTGACAGGGCTGAGCACAGATACGCAGTATTTT

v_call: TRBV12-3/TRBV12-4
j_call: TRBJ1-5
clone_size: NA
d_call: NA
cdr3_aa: CASSPDRDNQPQHF
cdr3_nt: TGTGCCAGCAGTCCTGACAGAGATAATCAGCCCCAGCATTTT

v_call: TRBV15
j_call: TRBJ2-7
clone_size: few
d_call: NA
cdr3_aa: CATSGRRGRNYEQYF
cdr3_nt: TGTGCCACCAGCGGACGTCGGGGCAGGAACTACGAGCAGTACTTC

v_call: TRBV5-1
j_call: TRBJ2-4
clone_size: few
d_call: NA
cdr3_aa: CASSPQTGDIQYF
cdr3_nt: TGCGCCAGCAGCCCTCAAACGGGGGACATTCAGTACTTC

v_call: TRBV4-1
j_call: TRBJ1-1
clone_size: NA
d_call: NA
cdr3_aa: CASSQKGTGRNTEAFF
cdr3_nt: TGCGCCAGCAGCCAAAAGGGCACGGGACGCAACACTGAAGCTTTCTTT

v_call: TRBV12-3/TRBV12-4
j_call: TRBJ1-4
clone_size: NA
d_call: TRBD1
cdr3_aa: CASGQAAEKLFF
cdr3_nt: TGTGCCAGCGGACAGGCCGCTGAAAAACTGTTTTTT

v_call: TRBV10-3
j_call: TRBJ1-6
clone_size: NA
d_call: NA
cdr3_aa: CAISGAGPFRGKALHF
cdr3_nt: TGTGCCATCAGTGGCGCCGGGCCATTTCGGGGGAAGGCCCTCCACTTT

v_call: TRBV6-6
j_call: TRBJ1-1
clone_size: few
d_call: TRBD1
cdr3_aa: CASSPGTGGYTEAFF
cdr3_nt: TGTGCCAGCTCTCCCGGGACAGGTGGTTACACTGAAGCTTTCTTT

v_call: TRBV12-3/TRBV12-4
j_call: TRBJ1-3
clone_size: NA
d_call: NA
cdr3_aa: CASSPRQRVSGNTIYF
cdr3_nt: TGTGCCAGCAGTCCGAGGCAGAGGGTCTCTGGAAACACCATATATTTT

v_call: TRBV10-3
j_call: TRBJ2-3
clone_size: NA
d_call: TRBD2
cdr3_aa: CAISGGGGFTDTQYF
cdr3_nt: TGTGCCATCAGTGGGGGCGGGGGGTTCACAGATACGCAGTATTTT

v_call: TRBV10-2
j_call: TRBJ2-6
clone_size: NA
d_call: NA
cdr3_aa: CASSEWGAGANVLTF
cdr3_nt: TGCGCCAGCAGTGAGTGGGGCGCTGGGGCCAACGTCCTGACTTTC

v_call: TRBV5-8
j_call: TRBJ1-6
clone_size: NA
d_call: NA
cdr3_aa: CASSLKADYNSPLHF
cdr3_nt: TGTGCCAGCAGCTTGAAGGCAGACTATAATTCACCCCTCCACTTT

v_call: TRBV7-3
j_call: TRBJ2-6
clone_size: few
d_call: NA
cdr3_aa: CASSPIGTGANVLTF
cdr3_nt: TGTGCCAGCAGCCCAATAGGTACTGGGGCCAACGTCCTGACTTTC

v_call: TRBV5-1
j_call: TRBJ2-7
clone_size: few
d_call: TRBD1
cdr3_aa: CASSLRTGGNYEQYF
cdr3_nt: TGCGCCAGCAGCTTAAGGACAGGGGGCAACTACGAGCAGTACTTC

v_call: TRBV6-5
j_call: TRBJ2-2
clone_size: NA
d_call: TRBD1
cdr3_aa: CASGTGDTGELFF
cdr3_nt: TGTGCCAGTGGGACAGGGGATACCGGGGAGCTGTTTTTT

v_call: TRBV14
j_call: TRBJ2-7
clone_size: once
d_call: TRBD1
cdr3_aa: CASSQVSGQRYEQYF
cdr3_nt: TGTGCCAGCAGCCAAGTATCGGGACAGCGCTACGAGCAGTACTTC

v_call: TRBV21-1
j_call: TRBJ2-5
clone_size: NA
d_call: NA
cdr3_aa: CASSREQGGQETQYF
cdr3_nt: TGTGCCAGCAGCAGGGAACAGGGTGGGCAAGAGACCCAGTACTTC

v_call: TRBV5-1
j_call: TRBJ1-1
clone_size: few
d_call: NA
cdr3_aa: CASSLAGPSDTEAFF
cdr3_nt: TGCGCCAGCAGCTTGGCGGGACCGAGCGACACTGAAGCTTTCTTT

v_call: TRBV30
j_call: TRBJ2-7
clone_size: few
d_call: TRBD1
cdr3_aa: CAWSILPGQGPPGQYF
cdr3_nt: TGTGCCTGGAGTATCCTGCCGGGACAGGGGCCCCCTGGGCAGTACTTC

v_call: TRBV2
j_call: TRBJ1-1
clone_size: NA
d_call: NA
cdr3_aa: CASISQVMNTEAFF
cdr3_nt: TGTGCCAGCATAAGCCAGGTCATGAACACTGAAGCTTTCTTT

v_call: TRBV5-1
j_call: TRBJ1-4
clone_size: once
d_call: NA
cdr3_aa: CASRASNEKLFF
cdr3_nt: TGCGCCAGCAGGGCCTCTAATGAAAAACTGTTTTTT

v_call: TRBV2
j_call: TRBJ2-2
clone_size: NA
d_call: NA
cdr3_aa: CASSGTWNTGELFF
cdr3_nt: TGTGCCAGCAGCGGGACGTGGAACACCGGGGAGCTGTTTTTT

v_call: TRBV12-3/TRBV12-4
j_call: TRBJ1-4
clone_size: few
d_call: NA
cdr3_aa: CASSLTGPDEKLFF
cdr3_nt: TGTGCCAGCAGTTTAACAGGTCCGGATGAAAAACTGTTTTTT

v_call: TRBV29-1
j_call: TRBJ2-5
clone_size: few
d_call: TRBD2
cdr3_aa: CSVEGKWRGDTETQYF
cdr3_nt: TGCAGCGTTGAAGGAAAGTGGCGGGGGGACACAGAGACCCAGTACTTC

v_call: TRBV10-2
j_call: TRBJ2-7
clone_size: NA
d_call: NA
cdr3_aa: CASSRQSRLGEQYF
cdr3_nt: TGCGCCAGCAGTAGGCAATCTCGGTTAGGCGAGCAGTACTTC

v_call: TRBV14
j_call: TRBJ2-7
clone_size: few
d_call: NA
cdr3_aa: CASSPHPGEVGSYEQYF
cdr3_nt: TGTGCCAGCAGCCCCCACCCGGGAGAAGTAGGGTCCTACGAGCAGTACTTC

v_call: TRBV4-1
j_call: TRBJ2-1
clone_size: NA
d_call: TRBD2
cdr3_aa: CASSQKMAGGLYNEQFF
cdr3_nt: TGCGCCAGCAGCCAAAAGATGGCGGGAGGCCTCTACAATGAGCAGTTCTTC

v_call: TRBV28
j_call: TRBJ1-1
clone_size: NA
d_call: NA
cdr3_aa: CASSMETGRTEAFF
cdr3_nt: TGTGCCAGCAGTATGGAGACCGGAAGAACTGAAGCTTTCTTT

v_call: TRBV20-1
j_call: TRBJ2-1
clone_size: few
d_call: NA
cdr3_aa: CGPKATVSYNEQFF
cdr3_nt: TGCGGTCCAAAGGCGACGGTTTCCTACAATGAGCAGTTCTTC

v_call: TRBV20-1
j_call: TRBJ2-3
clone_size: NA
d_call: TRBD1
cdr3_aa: CSAETGHTDTQYF
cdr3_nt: TGCAGTGCTGAGACAGGGCACACAGATACGCAGTATTTT

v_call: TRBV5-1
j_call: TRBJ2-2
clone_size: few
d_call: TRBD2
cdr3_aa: CASSLDGGGDPGELFF
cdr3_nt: TGCGCCAGCAGCTTGGACGGCGGGGGGGATCCCGGGGAGCTGTTTTTT

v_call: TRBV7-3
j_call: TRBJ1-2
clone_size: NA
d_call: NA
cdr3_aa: CASSLNGGYGYTF
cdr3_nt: TGTGCCAGCAGCTTAAACGGGGGCTATGGCTACACCTTC

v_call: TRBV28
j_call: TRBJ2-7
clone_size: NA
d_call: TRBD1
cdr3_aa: CASSEEQGSSYEQYF
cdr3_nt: TGTGCCAGCAGCGAAGAACAGGGGTCCTCATACGAGCAGTACTTC

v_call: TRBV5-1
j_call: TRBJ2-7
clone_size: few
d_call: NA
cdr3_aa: CASSLQGNYEQYF
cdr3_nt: TGCGCCAGCAGCTTGCAGGGGAACTACGAGCAGTACTTC

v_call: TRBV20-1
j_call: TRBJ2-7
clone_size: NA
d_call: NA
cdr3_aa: CSARPLSYEQYF
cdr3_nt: TGCAGCGCCCGCCCACTCTCCTACGAGCAGTACTTC

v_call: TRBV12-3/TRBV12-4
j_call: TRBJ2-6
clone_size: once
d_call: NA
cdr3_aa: CASSLITGANVLTF
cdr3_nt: TGTGCCAGCAGTTTAATAACTGGGGCCAACGTCCTGACTTTC

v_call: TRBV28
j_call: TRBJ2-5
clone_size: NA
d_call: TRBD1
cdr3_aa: CASIPGWDRQETQYF
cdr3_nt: TGTGCCAGCATACCCGGTTGGGACAGACAAGAGACCCAGTACTTC

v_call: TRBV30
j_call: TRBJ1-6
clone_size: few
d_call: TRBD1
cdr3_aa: CAWGRDRANSPLHF
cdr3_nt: TGTGCCTGGGGTAGAGACAGGGCGAATTCACCCCTCCACTTT

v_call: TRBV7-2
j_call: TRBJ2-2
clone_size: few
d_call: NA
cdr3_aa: CASSLRGARSTGELFF
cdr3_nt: TGTGCCAGCAGCTTACGGGGGGCTCGAAGCACCGGGGAGCTGTTTTTT

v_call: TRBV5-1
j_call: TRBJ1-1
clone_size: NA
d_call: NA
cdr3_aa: CASSLEAARTEAFF
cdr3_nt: TGCGCCAGCAGCTTGGAGGCAGCGAGGACTGAAGCTTTCTTT

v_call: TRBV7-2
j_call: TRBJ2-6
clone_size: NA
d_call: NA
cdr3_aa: CASSTRRSGANVLTF
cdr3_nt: TGTGCCAGCAGCACCCGCAGGTCTGGGGCCAACGTCCTGACTTTC

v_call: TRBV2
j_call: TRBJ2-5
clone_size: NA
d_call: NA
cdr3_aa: CASSFKQGIQETQYF
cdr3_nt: TGTGCCAGCAGTTTTAAACAGGGAATCCAAGAGACCCAGTACTTC